The clone carrying this T cell receptor (beta chain) was detected only a few times. The antigen is undetermined. The data were obtained in a study of human T cells and chemical hapten exposure. Study at large: Doses of diphenylcyclopropenone went to the patients' scalps weekly throughout the roughly 24-week study.

Described time point: pre-sensitization, week 0. Treatment here: therapeutic diphenylcyclopropenone sensitization with weekly scalp DPC. TCRdb processed the RACE reads anew with MiXCR; each CDR3 protein has one entry. The data contain about 350,000 distinct CDR3 sequences, 5.5% of them singletons. Trimming took off 0 bases at V and 1 base at J, with 10 bases between the two ends. The germline CDR1 and CDR2 sequences are LGHDT and YNNKEL (reference sequence). This CDR3 is 16 amino acids long. General observations from the study: High-frequency TCRs, those above 1 in 1000, stayed the same after DPC sensitization.

This receptor was identified in a woman under 30 with alopecia areata. Some clones in this sample may be carry-over from other donors' samples. The J gene is TRBJ1-5, the V gene TRBV3-1; no firm D call. Sequencing used whole blood, obtained in connection with sensitization to the hapten diphenylcyclopropenone (DPC). CDR3 region: CASSQDTDGSNQPQHF. As DNA, the CDR3 is TGTGCCAGCAGCCAAGATACCGACGGGAGCAATCAGCCCCAGCATTTT.